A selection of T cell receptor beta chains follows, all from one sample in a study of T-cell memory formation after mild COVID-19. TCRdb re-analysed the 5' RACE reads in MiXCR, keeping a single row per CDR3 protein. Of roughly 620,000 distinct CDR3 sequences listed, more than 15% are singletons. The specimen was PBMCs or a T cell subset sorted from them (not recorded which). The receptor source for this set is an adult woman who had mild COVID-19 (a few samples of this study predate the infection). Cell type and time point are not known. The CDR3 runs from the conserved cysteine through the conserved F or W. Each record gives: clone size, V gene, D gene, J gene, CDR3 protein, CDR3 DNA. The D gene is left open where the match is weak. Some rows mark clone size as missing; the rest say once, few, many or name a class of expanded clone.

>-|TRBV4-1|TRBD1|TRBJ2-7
CASSQLGQGTYEQYF
TGCGCCAGCAGCCAACTGGGACAGGGCACCTACGAGCAGTACTTC
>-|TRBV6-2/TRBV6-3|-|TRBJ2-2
CASSQSPSRNTGELFF
TGTGCCAGCAGCCAGAGCCCCAGCAGGAACACCGGGGAGCTGTTTTTT
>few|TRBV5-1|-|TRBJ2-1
CASSPRRGGGNEQFF
TGCGCCAGCAGCCCACGACGGGGTGGGGGGAATGAGCAGTTCTTC
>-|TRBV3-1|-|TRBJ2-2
CASSQEDIAAGELFF
TGTGCCAGCAGCCAAGAAGACATAGCGGCCGGGGAGCTGTTTTTT
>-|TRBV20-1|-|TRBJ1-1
CSSWEVNTEAFF
TGCTCATCATGGGAGGTGAACACTGAAGCTTTCTTT
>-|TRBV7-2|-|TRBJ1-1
CASSTEAVTTEAFF
TGTGCCAGCAGCACAGAGGCAGTTACCACTGAAGCTTTCTTT
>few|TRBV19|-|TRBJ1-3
CASSMAGRGNTIYF
TGTGCCAGTAGTATGGCCGGCAGAGGAAACACCATATATTTT
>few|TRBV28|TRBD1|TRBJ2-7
CASSAHSGTGLYEQYF
TGTGCCAGCAGCGCCCATTCCGGGACAGGACTCTACGAGCAGTACTTC
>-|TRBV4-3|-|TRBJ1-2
CASSQVEGQEGYTF
TGCGCCAGCAGCCAAGTGGAGGGGCAAGAAGGCTACACCTTC
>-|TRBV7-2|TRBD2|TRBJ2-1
CASSLFASGRASEQFF
TGTGCCAGCAGCTTATTTGCTAGCGGGAGGGCTAGTGAGCAGTTCTTC
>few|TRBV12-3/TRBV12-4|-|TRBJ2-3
CASSWVSTRPPDTQYF
TGTGCCAGCAGTTGGGTGAGCACCCGCCCCCCAGATACGCAGTATTTT
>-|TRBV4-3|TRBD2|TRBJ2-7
CASSQIAGVAYEQYF
TGCGCCAGCAGCCAGATAGCGGGAGTGGCCTACGAGCAGTACTTC
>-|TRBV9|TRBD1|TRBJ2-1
CASSVTGTGYNEQFF
TGTGCCAGCAGCGTAACCGGGACAGGTTACAATGAGCAGTTCTTC
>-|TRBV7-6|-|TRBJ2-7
CASSSRGKGSAYEQYF
TGTGCCAGCAGCAGCCGGGGCAAGGGATCCGCCTACGAGCAGTACTTC
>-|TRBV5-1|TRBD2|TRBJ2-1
CASSLAGPGLAALDEQFF
TGCGCCAGCAGCTTGGCGGGACCGGGACTAGCGGCCTTGGATGAGCAGTTCTTC
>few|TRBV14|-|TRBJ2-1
CASSPWSGSSYNEQFF
TGTGCCAGCAGTCCATGGTCGGGAAGCTCCTACAATGAGCAGTTCTTC
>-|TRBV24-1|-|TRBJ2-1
CATSDLGSNRQFF
TGTGCCACCAGTGATTTAGGGAGCAATAGGCAGTTCTTC
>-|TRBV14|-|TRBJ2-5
CASSGTGLYQETQYF
TGTGCCAGCAGCGGGACTGGTTTGTACCAAGAGACCCAGTACTTC
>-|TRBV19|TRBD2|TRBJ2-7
CASSITSGGTPYEQYF
TGTGCCAGTAGTATTACTAGCGGGGGGACCCCCTACGAGCAGTACTTC
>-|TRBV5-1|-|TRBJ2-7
CASSLGPGESEQYF
TGCGCCAGCAGCTTGGGGCCGGGAGAGAGCGAGCAGTACTTC
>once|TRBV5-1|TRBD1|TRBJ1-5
CASSLWGTGVGQPQHF
TGCGCCAGCAGCTTGTGGGGGACAGGGGTGGGTCAGCCCCAGCATTTT
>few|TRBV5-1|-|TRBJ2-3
CASSISGGRSDTQYF
TGCGCCAGCAGCATAAGCGGAGGCAGGTCAGATACGCAGTATTTT
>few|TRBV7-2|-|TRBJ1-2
CASSLAQTNYGYTF
TGTGCCAGCAGCTTAGCGCAGACGAATTATGGCTACACCTTC
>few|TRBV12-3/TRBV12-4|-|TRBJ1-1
CASRRSSTEAFF
TGTGCCAGCAGGCGGTCTTCTACTGAAGCTTTCTTT
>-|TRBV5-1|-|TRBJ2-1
CASSSGPDDNEQFF
TGCGCCAGCAGCTCGGGACCGGACGACAATGAGCAGTTCTTC
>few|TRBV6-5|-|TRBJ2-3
CASSYSSPSDTQYF
TGTGCCAGCAGTTACTCATCCCCTTCAGATACGCAGTATTTT
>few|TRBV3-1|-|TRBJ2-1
CASSQGDIDNEQFF
TGTGCCAGCAGCCAAGGGGACATCGACAATGAGCAGTTCTTC
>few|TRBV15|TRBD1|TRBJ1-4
CATSRGEGAEEKLFF
TGTGCCACCAGCAGAGGAGAGGGGGCGGAGGAAAAACTGTTTTTT
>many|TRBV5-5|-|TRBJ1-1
CASMRWENTEAFF
TGTGCCAGCATGAGGTGGGAGAACACTGAAGCTTTCTTT
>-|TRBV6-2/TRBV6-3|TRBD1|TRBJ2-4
CARRSQGENIQYF
TGTGCCAGGAGGTCCCAGGGGGAAAACATTCAGTACTTC
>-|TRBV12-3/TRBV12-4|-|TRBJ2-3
CASSFSRRGGFTDTQYF
TGTGCCAGCAGTTTTAGCCGAAGGGGGGGCTTCACAGATACGCAGTATTTT
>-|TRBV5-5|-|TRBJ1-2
CASIRFMGEGYTF
TGTGCCAGCATAAGGTTCATGGGGGAAGGCTACACCTTC
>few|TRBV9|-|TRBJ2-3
CASTDSPADTQYF
TGTGCCAGCACAGACTCCCCCGCAGATACGCAGTATTTT
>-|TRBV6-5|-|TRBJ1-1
CASSYSPAYNTEALF
TGTGCCAGCAGTTACAGCCCCGCTTATAACACTGAAGCTTTATTT
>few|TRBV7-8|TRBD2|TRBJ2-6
CASSLITGTSSGANVLTF
TGTGCCAGCAGCTTGATCACCGGGACTAGCTCTGGGGCCAACGTCCTGACTTTC
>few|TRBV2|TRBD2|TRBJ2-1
CASSEAVALAGRGDEQFF
TGTGCCAGCAGTGAAGCGGTGGCACTAGCGGGACGAGGGGATGAGCAGTTCTTC
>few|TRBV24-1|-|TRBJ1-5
CATSDRGGYQPQHF
TGTGCCACCAGTGATCGGGGTGGTTATCAGCCCCAGCATTTT
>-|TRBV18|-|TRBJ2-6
CASSPYRSSGANVLTF
TGTGCCAGCTCACCATACAGGAGCTCTGGGGCCAACGTCCTGACTTTC
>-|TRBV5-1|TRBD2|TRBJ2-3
CASAGTSGTDTQYF
TGCGCCAGCGCTGGGACTAGCGGCACAGATACGCAGTATTTT